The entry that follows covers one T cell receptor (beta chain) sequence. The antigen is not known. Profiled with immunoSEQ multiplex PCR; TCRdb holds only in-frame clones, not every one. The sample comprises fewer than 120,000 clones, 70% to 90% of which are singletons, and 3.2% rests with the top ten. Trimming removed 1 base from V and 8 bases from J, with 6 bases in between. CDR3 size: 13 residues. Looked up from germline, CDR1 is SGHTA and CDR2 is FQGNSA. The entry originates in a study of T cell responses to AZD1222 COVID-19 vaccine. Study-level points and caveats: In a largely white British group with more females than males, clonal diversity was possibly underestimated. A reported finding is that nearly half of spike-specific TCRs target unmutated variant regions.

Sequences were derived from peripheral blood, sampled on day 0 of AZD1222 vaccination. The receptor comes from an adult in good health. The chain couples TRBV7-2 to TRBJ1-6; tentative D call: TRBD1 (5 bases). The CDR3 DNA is TGTGCCAGCAGCTTAGAGGGGTATTCACCCCTCCACTTT. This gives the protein CASSLEGYSPLHF.